This TCR beta chain stems from a study of monozygotic twins with cystic fibrosis. Clones were read by immunoSEQ multiplex PCR, and TCRdb kept only the in-frame ones, dropping some. The table lists about 15,000 clones, roughly 84% of them singletons. Germline V gene data show CDR1 as DFQATT and CDR2 as SNEGSKA (reference sequence). The CDR3 has 11 amino acids. The V and J ends lost 0 bases and 9 bases respectively, with 8 bases between them. The sequenced sample consisted of blood. The sequence came from a boy aged 5-17 years with cystic fibrosis. V is TRBV20-1 and J is TRBJ2-5, with D possibly being TRBD1 or TRBD2 (6 bases each). CDR3 sequence (DNA): TGCAGTGCTAGAGAAAGGGGGGCCCAGTACTTC. Its translation is CSARERGAQYF.